This note documents a single T cell receptor beta chain sequence. The CDR3 extends over 13 amino acids. Trimming removed 11 bases from V and 5 bases from J, with 16 bases in between. Germline V gene sequence: CDR1 WNHNN, CDR2 SYGVQD (reference sequence). The study ran its PCR with 60 Vbeta and 13 Jbeta primers. Clones were sequenced by immunoSEQ multiplex PCR, and TCRdb holds only the in-frame ones, with some missing. The repertoire includes some 140,000 clones, around 9% of them detected once, and roughly 7.2% sits in the top ten. The data belong to a study of cytomegalovirus exposure and HLA in healthy donors.

Input material: PBMCs. The rearrangement uses TRBV10-1 and TRBJ2-1; the D gene is possibly TRBD1 (5 bases). This clonotype was sampled from a woman aged 40 to 55 in good health and CMV-seropositive. In nucleotides, the CDR3 is TGCGCCGCTCAATTCCAGGGTAACAATGAGCAGTTCTTC. The encoded protein is CAAQFQGNNEQFF.